This TCR beta chain derives from a study of CD4 T cells in relation to SARS-CoV-2 and coronaviruses. Germline V gene sequence: CDR1 SGHDN, CDR2 FVKESK. This CDR3 has 19 amino acids. With 4 bases clipped from V and 6 bases from J, the junction kept 16 bases outside the gene matches. The unexposed donors gave CD4+ T cells in about 2011-2019, prior to COVID-19. CD4+ T cells were isolated from the cells after 10 days of culture. Cultures received half-medium IL-2 refreshes on days 3 and 7. TCRdb keeps only in-frame clones here, not all; method: immunoSEQ multiplex PCR. The sample yields more than 20,000 clones, just under 80% seen once. On this clone itself: Antigen: not known.

The rearrangement uses TRBV14 and TRBJ2-3; 13 nucleotides match TRBD2. The clonotype was recovered from a human donor in good health. The sequencing sample was made of CD4+ T cells from PBMCs, cultured in vitro. The DNA for the CDR3 is TGTGCCAGCAGCCTTCGACTAGCGGGAGGACCCAAATTCGGGGATACGCAGTATTTT. Translating gives CASSLRLAGGPKFGDTQYF.